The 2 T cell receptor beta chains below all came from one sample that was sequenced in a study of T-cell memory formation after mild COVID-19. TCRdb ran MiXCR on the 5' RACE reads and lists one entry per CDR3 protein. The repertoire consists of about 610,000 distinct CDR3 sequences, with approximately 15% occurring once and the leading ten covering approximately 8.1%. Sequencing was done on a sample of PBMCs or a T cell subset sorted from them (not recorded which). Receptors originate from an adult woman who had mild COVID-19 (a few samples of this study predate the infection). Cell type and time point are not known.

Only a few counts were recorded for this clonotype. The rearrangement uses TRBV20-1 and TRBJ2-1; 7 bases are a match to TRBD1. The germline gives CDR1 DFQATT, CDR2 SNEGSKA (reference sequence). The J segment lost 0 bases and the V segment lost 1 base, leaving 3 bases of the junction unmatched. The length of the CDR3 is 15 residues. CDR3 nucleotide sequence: TGCAGTGCTAGAGTAGGGACAGTCTCCTACAATGAGCAGTTCTTC. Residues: CSARVGTVSYNEQFF.

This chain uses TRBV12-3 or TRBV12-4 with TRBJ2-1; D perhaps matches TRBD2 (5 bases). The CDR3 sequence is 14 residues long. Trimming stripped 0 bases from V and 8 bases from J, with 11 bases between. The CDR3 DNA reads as TGTGCCAGCAGTTTAGCGGCGGCCGGGGATGAGCAGTTCTTC. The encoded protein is CASSLAAAGDEQFF.